This is a list of T cell receptor beta chains from one sample in a study of identical twins. TCRdb recomputed calls from the 5' RACE reads with MiXCR, one row per CDR3 protein. This table holds about 690,000 distinct CDR3 sequences, 5.5% to 6.5% found once. Sequencing input: naive T cells sorted from blood. These receptors all come from a young man in good health. Each CDR3 is given with its conserved first and last residue. Each record gives: J gene, V gene, clone size, D gene, CDR3 DNA, CDR3 protein. The D gene is left open where the match is weak. Clone size is shown for a subset of rows, as once, few, many or a class of expanded clone.

TRBJ2-5 TRBV24-1 NA NA TGTGCCACCAGTGATGGTAGAGGGGGAGAGACCCAGTACTTC CATSDGRGGETQYF
TRBJ1-1 TRBV5-1 many TRBD1 TGCGCCAGCAGCTTGTCTTCGGGGGGACAGGGGAACACTGAAGCTTTCTTT CASSLSSGGQGNTEAFF
TRBJ1-5 TRBV6-2/TRBV6-3 many NA TGTGCCAGCAGTTACGGTAGGGCCCTCAATCAGCCCCAGCATTTT CASSYGRALNQPQHF
TRBJ2-3 TRBV7-9 NA TRBD1 TGTGCCAGCAGCGCACAGGGGGCCGCAGATACGCAGTATTTT CASSAQGAADTQYF
TRBJ2-6 TRBV5-1 many NA TGCGCCAGCAGCTCTGGGACACTCTCTGGGGCCAACGTCCTGACTTTC CASSSGTLSGANVLTF
TRBJ1-1 TRBV4-3 many TRBD1 TGCGCCAGCAGCCAAGGACAGGGGGTATGGAGGAACACTGAAGCTTTCTTT CASSQGQGVWRNTEAFF
TRBJ2-5 TRBV12-3/TRBV12-4 many NA TGTGCCAGCAGTTTCGGGCAGGGGGGGGAGACCCAGTACTTC CASSFGQGGETQYF
TRBJ2-2 TRBV4-2 few TRBD1 TGTGCCAGCAGCCAAACCGGGACAGAGTACACCGGGGAGCTGTTTTTT CASSQTGTEYTGELFF
TRBJ2-2 TRBV20-1 many NA TGCAGTGCTAGGGGGGGGACCCAGGGGGCGCGGAACACCGGGGAGCTGTTTTTT CSARGGTQGARNTGELFF
TRBJ1-3 TRBV12-3/TRBV12-4 NA NA TGTGCCAGCAGTGTGCACACCATATATTTT CASSVHTIYF
TRBJ2-3 TRBV29-1 NA TRBD2 TGCAGCGACTGGGGGCAAGCGGGAGGCGCAGATACGCAGTATTTT CSDWGQAGGADTQYF
TRBJ2-7 TRBV6-2/TRBV6-3 NA NA TGTGCCAGCAGCAGCGGGCCCAGGAGCTCCTACGAGCAGTACTTC CASSSGPRSSYEQYF
TRBJ2-3 TRBV12-3/TRBV12-4 NA TRBD2 TGTGCCAGCAGTTTTTTCGGGGGAGGGCCGGATACGCAGTATTTT CASSFFGGGPDTQYF
TRBJ1-1 TRBV5-1 many TRBD1 TGCGCCAGCAGCTTCACCCGGACAGGGGGCTTGACTGAAGCTTTCTTT CASSFTRTGGLTEAFF
TRBJ2-2 TRBV6-5 many NA TGTGCCAGCAGTTACGGAGGGCCCGGGGAGCTGTTTTTT CASSYGGPGELFF
TRBJ2-3 TRBV12-3/TRBV12-4 many NA TGTGCCAGCACCTCCACAGATACGCAGTATTTT CASTSTDTQYF
TRBJ1-5 TRBV12-3/TRBV12-4 many NA TGTGCCAGCAGTCTCACGGACCTCTATAGCAATCAGCCCCAGCATTTT CASSLTDLYSNQPQHF
TRBJ2-1 TRBV5-1 many TRBD2 TGCGCCAGCAGCTCGATTAGCGGGAGGGCCATCTACAATGAGCAGTTCTTC CASSSISGRAIYNEQFF
TRBJ1-5 TRBV20-1 many NA TGCAGTGCTACTAAACAGGGAGATCAGCCCCAGCATTTT CSATKQGDQPQHF
TRBJ2-7 TRBV12-3/TRBV12-4 many NA TGTGCCAGCAGCCCACCAACAATAGACACAATCTACGAGCAGTACTTC CASSPPTIDTIYEQYF
TRBJ2-3 TRBV2 many NA TGTGCCAGCAGTGATGTGGGGGTAGATACGCAGTATTTT CASSDVGVDTQYF
TRBJ2-5 TRBV5-1 few NA TGCGCCAGCAGCCTATCAGGGGATATGGAGACCCAGTACTTC CASSLSGDMETQYF
TRBJ2-1 TRBV11-2 many TRBD2 TGTGCCAGCAGCTTAGGGGAGGGGAGAACCTACAATGAGCAGTTCTTC CASSLGEGRTYNEQFF
TRBJ2-3 TRBV11-2 NA NA TGTGCCAGCAGCCACAGGGTGCCCGGAGATACGCAGTATTTT CASSHRVPGDTQYF
TRBJ2-1 TRBV4-1 many TRBD2 TGCGCCAGCAGCCAAGATCTCCCCGGAGATAGCGGGCACTACAATGAGCAGTTCTTC CASSQDLPGDSGHYNEQFF
TRBJ2-1 TRBV6-2/TRBV6-3 NA TRBD2 TGTGCCAGCAGCTTCCTCGCGGGAGCTGACAATGAGCAGTTCTTC CASSFLAGADNEQFF
TRBJ2-3 TRBV5-1 NA NA TGCGCCAGCAGCTTGGCAGCAGAGACGACAGATACGCAGTATTTT CASSLAAETTDTQYF
TRBJ1-1 TRBV27 many NA TGTGCCAGCAGTCCCCTGAACCTCGGTCTGTGGACTGAAGCTTTCTTT CASSPLNLGLWTEAFF
TRBJ1-6 TRBV7-2 few NA TGTGCCAGCAGCTTAGCGCAGGGGTATTCACCCCTCCACTTT CASSLAQGYSPLHF
TRBJ1-5 TRBV20-1 few TRBD1 TGCAGTGCTAACCCAGGGGGCTCGAGCAATCAGCCCCAGCATTTT CSANPGGSSNQPQHF
TRBJ2-3 TRBV24-1 few TRBD2 TGTGCCACCTCGGGGGGACTAGCGGGAGTGACGCAGTATTTT CATSGGLAGVTQYF
TRBJ2-5 TRBV5-1 NA TRBD2 TGCGCCAGCAGCACGGGACTAGCGGAAGAGACCCAGTACTTC CASSTGLAEETQYF
TRBJ1-4 TRBV7-2 many NA TGTGCCAGCAGCTTAGCCTGGGGAACCAATGAAAAACTGTTTTTT CASSLAWGTNEKLFF
TRBJ2-1 TRBV5-1 many NA TGCGCCAGCAGCCTTACCAGGCGTACCCCTTCGCATGAGCAGTTCTTC CASSLTRRTPSHEQFF